Below are 27 T cell receptor beta chains sequenced from a single sample in a study of esophageal squamous cell carcinoma tumors. After a first PCR with P20EA plus a TCR alpha or TCR beta constant-region primer, a nested PCR used CA2 or CB2. A polyT18-containing BSL-18E primer started reverse transcription before unbiased adaptor ligation RT-PCR amplified the TCR genes. TCRdb independently ran MiXCR on the 5' RACE reads; one entry per CDR3 protein. The sample consists of 5,700 or so distinct CDR3 sequences, 20% to 25% of them appearing once. Sequencing was carried out using tumor tissue. Receptors originate from a man aged 50-79 years with esophageal squamous cell carcinoma.

Relative to its sample, this clonotype is large. A read error may explain this, as a much larger clone is one base away. The V and J genes are TRBV10-3 and TRBJ1-2; 8 bases fit TRBD1. The length of the CDR3 is 12 residues. The germline V gene encodes CDR1 ENHRY and CDR2 SYGVKD. In nucleotides, the CDR3 is TGTGCCATCACAGGGGGCAGCTATGGCGACACCTTC. Translated, it gives CAITGGSYGDTF.

This clonotype was recorded many times. CDR3 in amino acids: CATYRGYEQFF. As DNA, the CDR3 is TGTGCCACCTACAGGGGGTATGAGCAGTTCTTC. V and J are TRBV6-5 and TRBJ2-1; 8 bases match TRBD1. Germline lookup yields CDR1 MNHEY and CDR2 SVGAGI. There are 11 residues in the CDR3. With 10 bases clipped from V and 8 bases from J, the junction kept 4 bases outside the gene matches.

This chain links TRBV20-1 with TRBJ1-2; 7 bases match TRBD1. CDR1 is DFQATT, CDR2 SNEGSKA, per germline (reference sequence). V trimming: 0 bases; J trimming: 8 bases; junction bases outside the gene matches: 18. There are 17 residues in the CDR3. The CDR3 DNA follows: TGCAGTGCTAGAGAAGACAGGGTTTGGGTCCGGTCGGGGGGCTACACCTTC. Residues: CSAREDRVWVRSGGYTF.

The rearrangement joins TRBV15 to TRBJ2-7; unclear D gene. Trimming took 3 bases from V and 9 from J, leaving 18 bases between them. In germline, CDR1 is LNHNV, CDR2 YYDKDF (reference sequence). This CDR3 has 14 residues. CDR3 sequence reads: CATSRDALRCGQYF. In DNA form, the CDR3 reads TGTGCCACCAGCAGGGACGCCCTCCGGTGCGGGCAGTACTTC.

Only a few counts were recorded for this clonotype. CDR3 bases: TGTGCCAGCAGTGACCTAGCGGGTTCCTACGAGCAGTACTTC. Translated: CASSDLAGSYEQYF. V usage is TRBV6-5 and J usage is TRBJ2-7, with 8 bases that match TRBD2. Trimming removed 5 bases from V and 1 base from J; junction bases left unmatched: 4. The germline V gene has CDR1 MNHEY and CDR2 SVGAGI. The CDR3 totals 14 residues.

The rearrangement joins TRBV9 to TRBJ2-5, with D perhaps matching TRBD2 (6 bases). CDR3 size: 14 residues. Trimming left V 0 bases short and J 7 bases short, with 13 bases between. Germline assignment: CDR1 SGDLS and CDR2 YYNGEE. In DNA form, the CDR3 reads TGTGCCAGCAGCGTAGTGGGGCTCGGGGGGACCCAGTACTTC. Protein product: CASSVVGLGGTQYF.

The sample holds a few counts of this clonotype. The V call is TRBV20-1, the J call TRBJ2-7; 7 bases match TRBD1. V dropped 2 bases and J dropped 5; count of bases not matched to a gene: 9. Germline loops: CDR1 DFQATT, CDR2 SNEGSKA (reference sequence). This CDR3 comprises 14 residues. The CDR3 spells CSARNPGQINEQYF. In nucleotides, the CDR3 is TGCAGTGCTAGAAATCCGGGACAGATTAACGAGCAGTACTTC.

Judged by abundance, this clonotype is medium-sized. This chain joins TRBV10-3 and TRBJ2-2, with 11 bases that match TRBD1. Trimming removed 6 bases from V and 4 bases from J; junction bases left unmatched: 4. This CDR3 has 15 residues. Germline assignment: CDR1 ENHRY and CDR2 SYGVKD. CDR3: CAIRDRGRGTGELFF. CDR3 nucleotides: TGTGCCATCAGGGACAGGGGGCGCGGCACCGGGGAGCTGTTTTTT.

This clonotype is labeled medium-sized. This chain joins TRBV25-1 and TRBJ1-6, with D maybe TRBD1 (5 bases). Germline CDR1 reads MGHDK; CDR2 reads SYGVNS. V was clipped by 3 bases and J by 8 bases, with 11 bases between them. The CDR3 contains 14 residues. In DNA form, the CDR3 reads TGTGCCAGCAGTGACCGGGGGATCTATTCACCCCTCCACTTT. Protein sequence: CASSDRGIYSPLHF. Using reference TRBV25-1 and TRBJ1-6 for the parts outside the CDR3, the full variable domain is EADIYQTPRYLVIGTGKKITLECSQTMGHDKMYWYQQDPGMELHLIHYSYGVNSTEKGDLSSESTVSRIRTEHFPLTLESARPSHTSQYLCASSDRGIYSPLHFGNGTRLTVT.

To note about this clonotype: A much bigger clone sits one base away, suggesting this may be a read error. CDR3 loop: CASNVGLAKNMQYF. Written as DNA, the CDR3 is TGTGCCAGCAACGTGGGGCTAGCCAAAAACATGCAGTACTTC. This chain joins TRBV6-1 and TRBJ2-4; D is perhaps TRBD1 or TRBD2 (5 bases each). The CDR3 has 14 amino acids. CDR1 and CDR2 (germline): MNHNS, SASEGT.

This clonotype occurred a few times. This chain links TRBV10-3 with TRBJ2-5; a weak D match, TRBD1 (6 bases). Germline assignment: CDR1 ENHRY and CDR2 SYGVKD. V dropped 6 bases and J dropped 5 bases, with 13 bases sitting between them. CDR3 length: 13 residues. The CDR3 nucleotides read TGTGCCATCAGGGGGGCTCAAGGGGAGACCCAGTACTTC. Translating gives CAIRGAQGETQYF.

Notes on this clonotype: This sequence may be a read error, since a much larger clone differs from it by one base. This chain joins TRBV9 and TRBJ2-7, with D perhaps matching TRBD1 (5 bases). The CDR3 runs 15 residues. Germline CDR1 SGDLS, CDR2 YYNGEE. This CDR3 is CASSVAPQETYERYF. The DNA of the CDR3 is TGTGCCAGCAGCGTAGCCCCACAGGAGACCTACGAGCGGTACTTC.

The J gene is TRBJ2-7, the V gene TRBV6-6; D is tentatively TRBD1 or TRBD2 (5 bases each). The CDR3 has 16 residues. V dropped 8 bases and J dropped 6 bases, with 26 bases sitting between them. CDR1 MNHNY and CDR2 SVGAGI come from the germline V gene (reference sequence). The CDR3 sequence is CASGFRMGPVGGEQYF. The CDR3 DNA is TGTGCCAGCGGGTTTCGGATGGGCCCCGTTGGGGGCGAGCAGTACTTC.

This clonotype is medium-sized. The V call is TRBV5-6, the J call TRBJ1-6; the D is unclear. The CDR3 spans 14 residues. V shed 1 base and J shed 10 bases, with 12 bases lying between them. From germline, CDR1 is SGHDT and CDR2 YYEEEE. The CDR3 here is CASSLPLAGSPLHF. The CDR3 nucleotides read TGTGCCAGCAGCTTGCCCCTAGCGGGGTCACCCCTCCACTTT. Full variable domain (remainder filled in from reference TRBV5-6 and TRBJ1-6): DAGVTQSPTHLIKTRGQQVTLRCSPKSGHDTVSWYQQALGQGPQFIFQYYEEEERQRGNFPDRFSGHQFPNYSSELNVNALLLGDSALYLCASSLPLAGSPLHFGNGTRLTVT.

Within the sample, this clonotype is medium-sized. The V and J genes are TRBV6-5 and TRBJ2-2; D uncertain. The CDR3 runs 14 residues. V lost 0 bases and J lost 7, with 9 bases in between. The germline V gene encodes CDR1 MNHEY and CDR2 SVGAGI. This CDR3 reads CASSYSTASGELFF. The CDR3 nucleotides are TGTGCCAGCAGTTACTCGACGGCTAGCGGGGAGCTGTTTTTT.

V usage is TRBV9 and J usage is TRBJ2-1; TRBD2 matches 9 bases. This CDR3 has 15 amino acids. Trimming removed 1 base from V and 10 bases from J; junction bases left unmatched: 9. Germline assignment: CDR1 SGDLS and CDR2 YYNGEE. The CDR3 is CASSVSGLASFEQFF. The CDR3 DNA reads as TGTGCCAGCAGCGTATCCGGACTAGCGTCCTTCGAGCAGTTCTTC.

This clonotype is classed as medium-sized. CDR3: CASSAGTSNYNEQFF. For the CDR3, the DNA is TGTGCCAGCAGCGCCGGGACTAGTAACTACAATGAGCAGTTCTTC. The chain has TRBV11-2 and TRBJ2-1, with 8 positions matching TRBD2. This CDR3 spans 15 amino acids. The germline CDR1 and CDR2 sequences are SGHAT and FQNNGV. V trimming: 5 bases; J trimming: 3 bases; junction bases outside the gene matches: 6.

This clonotype was counted only a few times. CDR3 protein: CASSFEEYEQYF. The CDR3 DNA follows: TGTGCCAGCAGCTTTGAGGAGTACGAGCAGTACTTC. V and J are TRBV7-9 and TRBJ2-7; no reliable D call. Between the trimmed V and J ends, which lost 3 bases and 4 bases, there was a span of 7 bases. This CDR3 comprises 12 residues. Germline CDR1 is SEHNR and CDR2 is FQNEAQ (reference sequence).

In this sample, this clonotype turned up many times. With a much larger clone just one base away, this may be a read error. V usage is TRBV7-9 and J usage is TRBJ1-2; D unresolved. The germline V and J ends were trimmed by 1 base and 7 bases, with 10 bases remaining between them. This CDR3 contains 13 residues. CDR1 and CDR2 (germline): SEHNR, FQNEAQ (reference sequence). The CDR3 nucleotides read TGTGCCAGCAGCTTAGACATAGTGTGTGGCTACACCTTC. Protein: CASSLDIVCGYTF.

This clonotype counts as medium-sized. The chain combines TRBV27 with TRBJ2-6; tentatively, D is TRBD1 (5 bases). This CDR3 has 16 residues. Trimming took 5 bases from V and 4 from J, leaving 15 bases between them. Germline V gives CDR1 MNHEY, CDR2 SMNVEV (reference sequence). CDR3 residues: CASSPGQGSGANVLTF. CDR3 coding DNA: TGTGCCAGCAGTCCAGGGCAGGGATCGGGGGCCAACGTCCTGACTTTC.

This clonotype was seen a few times. The genes are TRBV18 and TRBJ2-6; no definite D call. This CDR3 is built from 15 residues. Trimming shortened V by 2 bases and J by 4 bases, and 9 bases separated the two germline ends. Germline values: CDR1 KGHSH, CDR2 LQKENI. Written as DNA, the CDR3 is TGTGCCAGCTCACCAATGTACCCCGGGGCCAACGTCCTGACTTTC. The encoded protein is CASSPMYPGANVLTF.

The chain couples TRBV28 to TRBJ1-2; D remains unclear. Germline V gene data show CDR1 as MDHEN and CDR2 as SYDVKM. This CDR3 is 13 amino acids long. The V and J ends lost 6 bases and 4 bases respectively, with 12 bases between them. CDR3 protein: CASSLNGGYGYTF. The CDR3 nucleotides are TGTGCCAGCAGCCTGAACGGTGGCTATGGCTACACCTTC.

This clonotype turned up a few times. This chain links TRBV28 with TRBJ1-5; D is uncertain. Germline values: CDR1 MDHEN, CDR2 SYDVKM. This CDR3 comprises 14 residues. Trimming left V 10 bases short and J 0 bases short, with 13 bases between. The chain's CDR3 is CATAGAVSNQPQHF. The DNA for the CDR3 is TGTGCCACAGCAGGAGCAGTTAGCAATCAGCCCCAGCATTTT.

This clonotype was seen a handful of times. A much larger clone lies a single base off, so this may be a read error. The V and J genes are TRBV6-1 and TRBJ1-2; D not resolved. The CDR3 sequence is 13 residues long. Germline-derived CDR1 and CDR2 are MNHNS and SASEGT. CDR3 protein: CASSPAYDYGDTF. CDR3 in DNA: TGTGCCAGCAGCCCAGCATACGACTATGGCGACACCTTC.

This clonotype occurred once. The rearrangement links TRBV7-2 to TRBJ2-1; TRBD1 might be the D (6 bases). The CDR3 extends over 12 amino acids. V was cut by 5 bases and J by 9 bases, with 11 bases left in between. Germline V gene data show CDR1 as SGHTA and CDR2 as FQGNSA. The CDR3, as DNA: TGTGCCAGCAGCCTGGGGGCGGGTGAGCAGTTCTTC. Translating it yields CASSLGAGEQFF.

CDR3 sequence: CASSLPGGGEQYF. CDR3 DNA sequence: TGTGCCAGCAGTCTCCCAGGAGGCGGGGAGCAGTACTTC. V usage is TRBV7-9 and J usage is TRBJ2-7, with D possibly matching TRBD2 (5 bases). The germline V gene has CDR1 SEHNR and CDR2 FQNEAQ (reference sequence). This CDR3 has 13 amino acids. V was trimmed by 6 bases and J by 7 bases, leaving 16 bases between them. The whole variable domain, remainder taken from reference TRBV7-9 and TRBJ2-7, is DTGVSQNPRHKITKRGQNVTFRCDPISEHNRLYWYRQTLGQGPEFLTYFQNEAQLEKSRLLSDRFSAERPKGSFSTLEIQRTEQGDSAMYLCASSLPGGGEQYFGPGTRLTVT.

On this clonotype itself: The conserved phenylalanine or tryptophan is not found at the CDR3 terminus, so this likely reflects a read error. This sequence joins TRBV12-3 or TRBV12-4 and TRBJ2-3; 7 bases fit TRBD2. The J segment lost 4 bases and the V segment lost 3 bases, leaving 4 bases of the junction unmatched. The CDR3 runs 14 residues. The CDR3: CASSFRLAPDTQYL. DNA of the CDR3: TGTGCCAGCAGTTTTCGACTAGCCCCAGATACGCAGTATTTG.